This T cell receptor (beta chain) was recovered during a study of human T cells and chemical hapten exposure. About the research overall: Across samples, TCR yields varied, mostly owing to small differences in pooled library volumes. Whole-study findings and limits: TCRs above 1 in 1000 frequency stayed constant with DPC sensitization.

The CDR3 covers 17 residues. CDR1 SGHNT and CDR2 YYREEE come from the germline V gene (reference sequence). Trimming at V came to 4 bases and at J to 3 bases, leaving 9 bases not matched to a gene. This clonotype was observed a handful of times. Its specificity is unknown. The study extracted total RNA from unfractionated whole blood. The library tagged individual cDNA molecules with unique molecular identifiers. TCRdb fed the 5' RACE reads into MiXCR, producing one record per CDR3 protein. The sample consists of over 70,000 distinct CDR3 sequences, more than 15% of them appearing once. The sequence was obtained from a female donor in good health. The genes are TRBV5-4 and TRBJ1-4; TRBD1 matches at 10 bases. Here the CDR3 reads CASSPYRDRGSNEKLFF. The CDR3 bases are TGTGCCAGCAGCCCGTACCGGGACAGGGGATCTAATGAAAAACTGTTTTTT. Complete variable domain (other parts from reference TRBV5-4 and TRBJ1-4): ETGVTQSPTHLIKTRGQQVTLRCSSQSGHNTVSWYQQALGQGPQFIFQYYREEENGRGNFPPRFSGLQFPNYSSELNVNALELDDSALYLCASSPYRDRGSNEKLFFGSGTQLSVL.